Below, 13 T cell receptor beta chains from the same sample are listed, as sequenced in a study of blood T cell repertoires in COVID-19. Generated by immunoSEQ multiplex PCR, the TCRdb table keeps only in-frame clones and is missing some. The sample lists some 250,000 clones, 75% to 90% seen once, with less than 4% in the top ten. Sequenced material: peripheral blood. The origin of the receptors is a woman in her twenties or thirties who had recovered from COVID-19.

V usage is TRBV16 and J usage is TRBJ2-3, with a tentative D call TRBD2 (6 bases). Germline V gene sequence: CDR1 KGHSY, CDR2 FQNENV. Between the trimmed V and J ends, which lost 1 base and 0 bases, there was a span of 17 bases. There are 18 residues in the CDR3. CDR3 in DNA: TGTGCCAGCAGCCAATTGGGACCCGGGACTCTAAGCACAGATACGCAGTATTTT. It yields the protein CASSQLGPGTLSTDTQYF.

The chain joins TRBV5-1 to TRBJ2-5; 10 nucleotides match TRBD2. The CDR3 spans 16 residues. Germline CDR1 reads SGHRS; CDR2 reads YFSETQ. V dropped 2 bases and J dropped 5; count of bases not matched to a gene: 9. CDR3 coding DNA: TGCGCCAGCAGCTTCCCACTAGCGGGGTTTGAGGAGACCCAGTACTTC. This sequence encodes CASSFPLAGFEETQYF.

The chain has TRBV7-9 and TRBJ1-6; 10 bases line up with TRBD1. Germline V gene sequence: CDR1 SEHNR, CDR2 FQNEAQ (reference sequence). V lost 5 bases and J lost 3; bases outside the gene matches: 4. This CDR3 contains 16 residues. In DNA, the CDR3 is TGTGCCAGCAGCCCCCGGACAGGGGGCTATAATTCACCCCTCCACTTT. Protein: CASSPRTGGYNSPLHF.

V is TRBV18 and J is TRBJ2-7, with 7 bases aligning to TRBD1. Germline CDR1 and CDR2: KGHSH and LQKENI. The CDR3 is made up of 17 amino acids. Trimming took 1 base from V and 6 from J; bases not matched to a gene: 15. The CDR3 region is CASSPLGTENLSPEQYF. The DNA for the CDR3 is TGTGCCAGCTCACCACTCGGGACAGAAAATCTTTCCCCCGAGCAGTACTTC. Together with reference TRBV18 and TRBJ2-7, the CDR3 gives the full variable domain: NAGVMQNPRHLVRRRGQEARLRCSPMKGHSHVYWYRQLPEEGLKFMVYLQKENIIDESGMPKERFSAEFPKEGPSILRIQQVVRGDSAAYFCASSPLGTENLSPEQYFGPGTRLTVT.

This rearrangement joins TRBV3-1 (or the pseudogene TRBV3-2) to TRBJ2-4; TRBD1 might be the D (5 bases). The CDR3 contains 13 residues. The V end was cut by 6 bases, the J end by 3 bases, with 9 bases between. CDR1 LGHDT and CDR2 YNNKEL come from the germline V gene (reference sequence). The CDR3 loop reads CASRGAGKNIQYF. CDR3 nucleotide sequence: TGTGCCAGCAGAGGGGCCGGCAAAAACATTCAGTACTTC.

V is TRBV2 and J is TRBJ2-7; TRBD1 is a possible D gene (6 bases). The CDR3 is 18 amino acids. Germline V gene sequence: CDR1 SNHLY, CDR2 FYNNEI. Trimming took 4 bases from V and 4 from J, leaving 26 bases between them. Written as DNA, the CDR3 is TGTGCCAGCAGTGTTCAGTTGAGTGTTCCGGGACAAGGATACGAGCAGTACTTC. This encodes CASSVQLSVPGQGYEQYF.

This clone has a count of ten or more. The chain carries TRBV2 and TRBJ1-4; D might be TRBD1 (5 bases). Trimming cost V 5 bases and J 9 bases, with 16 bases left between them. CDR1 SNHLY and CDR2 FYNNEI come from the germline V gene. The CDR3 extends over 14 amino acids. The CDR3 is CASSTGHNAKKLFF. DNA of the CDR3: TGTGCCAGCAGTACAGGACATAATGCGAAAAAACTGTTTTTT.

The V and J genes are TRBV5-1 and TRBJ2-3; perhaps TRBD1 as D (7 bases). The V gene's germline CDR1 is SGHRS and CDR2 YFSETQ. The V gene lost 7 bases and the J gene lost 3 bases, with 18 bases spanning the gap. The CDR3 loop spans 15 amino acids. CDR3 coding DNA: TGCGCCAGCGGTACCAGACAGGGAGGTACAGATACGCAGTATTTT. Protein: CASGTRQGGTDTQYF.

V and J are TRBV7-6 and TRBJ2-7; TRBD1 is a possible D gene (6 bases). Germline V gene data show CDR1 as SGHVS and CDR2 as FNYEAQ. The CDR3 is made up of 22 amino acids. Trimming removed 4 bases at V and 0 bases at J, with 34 bases between. This chain's CDR3 is CASSSTQGSFYSLSLSSYEQYF. CDR3 DNA sequence: TGTGCCAGCAGCTCCACACAGGGTTCTTTCTACTCTTTGTCCCTTAGCTCCTACGAGCAGTACTTC. Looking up the rest from reference TRBV7-6 and TRBJ2-7 gives the full variable domain: GAGVSQSPRYKVTKRGQDVALRCDPISGHVSLYWYRQALGQGPEFLTYFNYEAQQDKSGLPNDRFSAERPEGSISTLTIQRTEQRDSAMYRCASSSTQGSFYSLSLSSYEQYFGPGTRLTVT.

This clone was counted a few times. The gene calls are TRBV6-4 and TRBJ2-3; 8 nucleotides match TRBD2. J gave up 2 bases and V 2 bases, and 3 bases lay outside the gene matches. Germline-derived CDR1 and CDR2 are MRHNA and SNTAGT. The CDR3 sequence is 15 residues long. The CDR3 region has the DNA TGTGCCAGCAGTGACGTTAGCGGGGCCACAGATACGCAGTATTTT. It codes for CASSDVSGATDTQYF.

This rearrangement joins TRBV6-5 to TRBJ1-6; D is ambiguous. Germline CDR1 and CDR2: MNHEY and SVGAGI. The V end was cut by 2 bases, the J end by 9 bases, with 14 bases between. This CDR3 is 15 amino acids long. The CDR3: CASSYGSGSGSPLHF. In DNA, the CDR3 is TGTGCCAGCAGTTACGGGTCAGGAAGCGGTTCACCCCTCCACTTT.

The rearrangement joins TRBV5-4 to TRBJ1-2; D perhaps matches TRBD1 (6 bases). Trimming left V 4 bases short and J 2 bases short, with 15 bases between. The germline gives CDR1 SGHNT, CDR2 YYREEE (reference sequence). This CDR3 is built from 15 residues. The CDR3 loop reads CASSEDRPRNYGYTF. The CDR3 DNA reads TGTGCCAGCAGCGAGGACAGACCTAGAAACTATGGCTACACCTTC. Drawing the rest from reference TRBV5-4 and TRBJ1-2, the complete variable domain is ETGVTQSPTHLIKTRGQQVTLRCSSQSGHNTVSWYQQALGQGPQFIFQYYREEENGRGNFPPRFSGLQFPNYSSELNVNALELDDSALYLCASSEDRPRNYGYTFGSGTRLTVV.

V gene TRBV12-5 combines with J gene TRBJ1-2; TRBD1 is a possible D gene (6 bases). Germline CDR1 LGHNT, CDR2 FRNRAP. The V gene lost 5 bases and the J gene lost 8 bases, with 9 bases spanning the gap. The CDR3 length is 11 residues. The CDR3 sequence is CASGPQGGYTF. The CDR3 region has the DNA TGTGCTAGTGGTCCACAGGGCGGCTACACCTTC.